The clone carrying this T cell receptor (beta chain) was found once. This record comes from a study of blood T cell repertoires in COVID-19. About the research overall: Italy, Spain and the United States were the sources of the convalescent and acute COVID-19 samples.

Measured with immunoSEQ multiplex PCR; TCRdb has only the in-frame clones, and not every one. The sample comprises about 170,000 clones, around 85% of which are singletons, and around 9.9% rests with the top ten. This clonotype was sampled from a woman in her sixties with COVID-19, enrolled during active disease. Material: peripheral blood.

This chain's CDR3 is CASRFPQDKYQETQYF. Here the CDR3 DNA reads TGTGCCAGCAGATTCCCCCAAGACAAGTACCAAGAGACCCAGTACTTC. V gene TRBV2 combines with J gene TRBJ2-5; D gene unclear. Germline V gene data show CDR1 as SNHLY and CDR2 as FYNNEI. V dropped 6 bases and J dropped 0 bases, with 17 bases sitting between them. The CDR3 loop spans 16 amino acids.